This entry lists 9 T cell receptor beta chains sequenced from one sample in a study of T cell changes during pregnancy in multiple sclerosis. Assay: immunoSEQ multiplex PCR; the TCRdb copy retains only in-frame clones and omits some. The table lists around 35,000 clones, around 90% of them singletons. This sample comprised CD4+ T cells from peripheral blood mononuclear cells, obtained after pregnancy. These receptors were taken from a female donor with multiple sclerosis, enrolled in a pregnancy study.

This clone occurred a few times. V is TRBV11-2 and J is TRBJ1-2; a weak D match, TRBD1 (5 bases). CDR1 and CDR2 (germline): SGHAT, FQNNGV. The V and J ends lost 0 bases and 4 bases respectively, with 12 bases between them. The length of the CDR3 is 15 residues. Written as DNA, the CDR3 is TGTGCCAGCAGCTTAGAGCCAGGGTTTGGCTATGGCTACACCTTC. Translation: CASSLEPGFGYGYTF.

The CDR3 here is CASSSPGQETGELFF. The CDR3 nucleotides are TGTGCCAGCAGCTCCCCGGGACAGGAAACCGGGGAGCTGTTTTTT. The chain is built from TRBV13 and TRBJ2-2, with TRBD1 matching 8 bases. Trimming cost V 4 bases and J 5 bases; bases outside gene matches: 6. Germline CDR1 PRHDT, CDR2 FYEKMQ (reference sequence). This CDR3 is built from 15 residues.

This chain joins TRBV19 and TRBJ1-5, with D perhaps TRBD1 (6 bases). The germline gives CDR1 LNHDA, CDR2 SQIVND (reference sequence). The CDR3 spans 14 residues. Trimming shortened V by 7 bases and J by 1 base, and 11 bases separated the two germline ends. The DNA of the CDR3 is TGTGCCAGTACTTGGGGGGGCAGCAATCAGCCCCAGCATTTT. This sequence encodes CASTWGGSNQPQHF.

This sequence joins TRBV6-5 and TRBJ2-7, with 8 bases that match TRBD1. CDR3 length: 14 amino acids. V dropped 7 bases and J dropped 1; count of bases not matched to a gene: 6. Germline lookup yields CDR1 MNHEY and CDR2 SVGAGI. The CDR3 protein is CASKRGQVSYEQYF. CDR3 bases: TGTGCCAGCAAACGGGGACAGGTGTCCTACGAGCAGTACTTC.

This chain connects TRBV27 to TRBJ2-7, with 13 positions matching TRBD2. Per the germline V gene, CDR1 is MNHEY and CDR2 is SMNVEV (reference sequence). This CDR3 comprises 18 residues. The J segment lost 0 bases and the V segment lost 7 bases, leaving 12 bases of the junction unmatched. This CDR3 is CASTSPGLAGSGSYEQYF. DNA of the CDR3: TGTGCCAGCACCTCGCCGGGACTAGCGGGATCGGGCTCCTACGAGCAGTACTTC.

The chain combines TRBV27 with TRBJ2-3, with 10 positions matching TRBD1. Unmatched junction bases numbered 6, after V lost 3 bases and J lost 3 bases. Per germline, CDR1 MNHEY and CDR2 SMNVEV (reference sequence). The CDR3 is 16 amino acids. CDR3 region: CASSLRSGQGTDTQYF. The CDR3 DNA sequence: TGTGCCAGCAGTTTGAGATCGGGACAGGGGACAGATACGCAGTATTTT.

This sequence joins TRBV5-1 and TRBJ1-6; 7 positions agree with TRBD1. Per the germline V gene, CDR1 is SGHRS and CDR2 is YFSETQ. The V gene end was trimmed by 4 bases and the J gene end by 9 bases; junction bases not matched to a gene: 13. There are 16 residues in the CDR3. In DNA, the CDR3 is TGCGCCAGCAGCCCCGAAGGGGGAAGGGGGCTTTCACCCCTCCACTTT. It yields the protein CASSPEGGRGLSPLHF.

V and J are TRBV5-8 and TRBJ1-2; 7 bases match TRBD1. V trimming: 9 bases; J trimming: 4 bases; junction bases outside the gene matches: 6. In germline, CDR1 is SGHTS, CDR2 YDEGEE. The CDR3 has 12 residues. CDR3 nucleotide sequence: TGTGCCATCCGACAGGGCCCCTATGGCTACACCTTC. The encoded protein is CAIRQGPYGYTF.

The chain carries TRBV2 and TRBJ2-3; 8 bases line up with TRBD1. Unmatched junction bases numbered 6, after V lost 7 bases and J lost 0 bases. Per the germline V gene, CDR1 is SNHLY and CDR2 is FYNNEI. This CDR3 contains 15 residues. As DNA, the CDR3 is TGTGCCAGCAACCGACAGGGGACTAGCACAGATACGCAGTATTTT. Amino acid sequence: CASNRQGTSTDTQYF.